The rows below give T cell receptor beta chains drawn from one sample of a study of monozygotic twins with inflammatory bowel disease. TCRdb reprocessed the 5' RACE reads; each CDR3 protein has one entry and no DNA is given. Recorded for this sample: about 450,000 distinct CDR3 sequences. Sequencing was done on a sample of blood. These receptors originate from a human donor with ulcerative colitis or Crohn's disease, or a healthy co-twin of an affected twin (not recorded which). Both conserved end residues are part of each CDR3. Fields, in order: J gene, V gene, CDR3 protein.

>TRBJ2-3|TRBV20-1
CSAPAGWGTDTQYF
>TRBJ2-5|TRBV7-9
CASSPGLEGETQYF
>TRBJ2-1|TRBV6-1
CASSEPAQQFF
>TRBJ2-3|TRBV4-1
CASSQEGTLRGDTQYF
>TRBJ2-3|TRBV30
CAWTLVEYTDTQYF
>TRBJ1-3|TRBV6-5
CASSRGVGNTIYF
>TRBJ1-5|TRBV7-2
CASSLVQDQPQHF
>TRBJ1-1|TRBV7-8
CASSLGSQVTSEAFF
>TRBJ1-1|TRBV3-1
CASSQSPTEAFF
>TRBJ1-3|TRBV12-5
CASGWRDSGNTIYF
>TRBJ2-1|TRBV5-1
CASSLASGGAYNEQFF
>TRBJ1-5|TRBV20-1
CSAATGGNQPQHF
>TRBJ2-1|TRBV7-9
CASSSDEAPSSYNEQFF
>TRBJ2-1|TRBV14
CASSVHNEQFF
>TRBJ2-7|TRBV18
CASSPQGFAYEQYF
>TRBJ2-5|TRBV7-9
CASSIGGGQGRWETQYF
>TRBJ2-7|TRBV29-1
CSVTWDRRGEQYF
>TRBJ2-7|TRBV6-1
CASSPQMTPVYEQYF
>TRBJ2-7|TRBV11-3
CASSAPGAAHEQYF
>TRBJ2-1|TRBV5-1
CASSFSGRLGDNEQFF
>TRBJ2-1|TRBV20-1
CSARIPGGPNEQFF
>TRBJ2-5|TRBV20-1
CSVSGRAETQYF
>TRBJ2-1|TRBV6-2/TRBV6-3
CASSYSKESSYNEQFF
>TRBJ1-1|TRBV5-1
CASSPGTATLNTEAFF
>TRBJ2-7|TRBV6-2/TRBV6-3
CASSSLDNYEQYF
>TRBJ1-3|TRBV12-3/TRBV12-4
CASSVVDLFSTIYF
>TRBJ2-1|TRBV18
CASSPPVAGGQNEQFF
>TRBJ1-2|TRBV5-6
CASSFERDGYTF
>TRBJ1-1|TRBV10-3
CAISEEGQSNTEAFF
>TRBJ2-7|TRBV6-2/TRBV6-3
CASSPSDGYEQYF
>TRBJ2-2|TRBV10-3
CAISEGFSGELFF
>TRBJ2-3|TRBV6-2/TRBV6-3
CASSQYTDTQYF
>TRBJ1-4|TRBV18
CASSPPGRGPPNEKLFF
>TRBJ2-1|TRBV12-5
CASGLPAGTSGKSSYNEQFF
>TRBJ1-4|TRBV3-1
CASSLLGTGGEKLFF
>TRBJ2-7|TRBV28
CASRPTGSSSYEQYF
>TRBJ1-4|TRBV14
CASSPLYGARNEKLFF
>TRBJ2-7|TRBV20-1
CSARAGFISYEQYF
>TRBJ2-7|TRBV7-2
CASSLARGPEYEQYF
>TRBJ1-2|TRBV7-9
CASSRRDQEYGYTF
>TRBJ1-2|TRBV27
CASRTGPNYGYTF
>TRBJ2-2|TRBV12-3/TRBV12-4
CASSLAWAGGPGGELFF
>TRBJ2-3|TRBV5-1
CASSSGAEIGTQYF
>TRBJ2-1|TRBV20-1
CSAPGLADNEQFF
>TRBJ1-3|TRBV7-9
CASSSGTGNTIYF
>TRBJ2-3|TRBV5-1
CASRYSDTQYF
>TRBJ2-3|TRBV24-1
CATSLGSGGAKDTQYF
>TRBJ1-4|TRBV5-4
CATSSGGLNVDEKLFF
>TRBJ1-1|TRBV6-6
CASTMTGGNTEAFF
>TRBJ2-3|TRBV7-2
CASSPQGPGGTDTQYF